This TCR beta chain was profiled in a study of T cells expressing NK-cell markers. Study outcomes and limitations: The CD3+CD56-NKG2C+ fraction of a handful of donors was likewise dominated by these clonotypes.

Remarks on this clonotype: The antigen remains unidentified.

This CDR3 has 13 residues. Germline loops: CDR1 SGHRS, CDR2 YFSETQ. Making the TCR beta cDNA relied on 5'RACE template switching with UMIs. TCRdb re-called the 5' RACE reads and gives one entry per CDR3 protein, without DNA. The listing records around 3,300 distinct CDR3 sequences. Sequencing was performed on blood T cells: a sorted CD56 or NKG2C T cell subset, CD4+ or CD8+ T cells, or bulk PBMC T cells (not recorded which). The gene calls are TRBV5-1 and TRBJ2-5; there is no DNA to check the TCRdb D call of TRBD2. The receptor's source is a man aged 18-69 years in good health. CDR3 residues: CASSLGLADPQYF. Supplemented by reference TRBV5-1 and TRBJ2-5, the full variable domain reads KAGVTQTPRYLIKTRGQQVTLSCSPISGHRSVSWYQQTPGQGLQFLFEYFSETQRNKGNFPGRFSGRQFSNSRSEMNVSTLELGDSALYLCASSLGLADPQYFGPGTRLLVL.